Below, 32 T cell receptor beta chains from the same sample are listed, as sequenced in a study of CD8 T cells in ankylosing spondylitis. MiXCR, applied by TCRdb to the 5' RACE reads, yields one record per CDR3 protein. This table holds 200,000 to 250,000 distinct CDR3 sequences, about 10% found once. Sequencing was performed on blood, either unsorted or a sorted T cell fraction (not recorded which). The receptor source for this set is a male donor with ankylosing spondylitis or in good health (not recorded which).

The chain has TRBV7-6 and TRBJ1-1; TRBD1 aligns across 8 bases. This CDR3 comprises 14 residues. CDR1 SGHVS and CDR2 FNYEAQ come from the germline V gene. V was clipped by 5 bases and J by 4 bases; unmatched bases: 6. The CDR3 here is CASSPTTGGTEAFF. CDR3 nucleotide sequence: TGTGCCAGCAGCCCTACAACAGGGGGCACTGAAGCTTTCTTT.

This clonotype was seen ten or more times. The V gene is TRBV6-4, the J gene TRBJ2-4, with 9 bases lining up with TRBD2. The CDR3 is 14 amino acids. V was clipped by 8 bases and J by 15 bases; unmatched bases: 17. Per the germline V gene, CDR1 is MRHNA and CDR2 is SNTAGT. The CDR3 DNA follows: TGTGCCAGCCGGGCCGGGACTAGCTCGACGATGCTGTACTTC. Amino acids: CASRAGTSSTMLYF.

The chain uses TRBV7-6 and TRBJ2-7; 10 bases are a match to TRBD1. Germline V gene lookup returns CDR1 SGHVS and CDR2 FNYEAQ. The length of the CDR3 is 20 residues. With 3 bases clipped from V and 5 bases from J, the junction kept 22 bases outside the gene matches. The CDR3 protein is CASSFRGWKPLDRGMNEQYF. The CDR3 DNA is TGTGCCAGCAGCTTCCGCGGTTGGAAGCCCTTGGACAGGGGGATGAACGAGCAGTACTTC. Full variable domain (missing parts from reference TRBV7-6 and TRBJ2-7): GAGVSQSPRYKVTKRGQDVALRCDPISGHVSLYWYRQALGQGPEFLTYFNYEAQQDKSGLPNDRFSAERPEGSISTLTIQRTEQRDSAMYRCASSFRGWKPLDRGMNEQYFGPGTRLTVT.

This sequence joins TRBV18 and TRBJ1-6; tentative D call: TRBD1 (5 bases). Trimming stripped 6 bases from V and 0 bases from J, with 15 bases between. CDR1 KGHSH and CDR2 LQKENI come from the germline V gene. The CDR3 loop spans 17 amino acids. The CDR3 nucleotides are TGTGCCAGCTCTCTCCGGGACTCAAGCTCCTATAATTCACCCCTCCACTTT. Residues: CASSLRDSSSYNSPLHF.

This clonotype was observed at least ten times. V is TRBV12-3 or TRBV12-4 and J is TRBJ2-3; 8 bases line up with TRBD1. This CDR3 comprises 16 residues. Trimming removed 6 bases from V and 2 bases from J; junction bases left unmatched: 10. This CDR3 is CASSEADRGPTDTQYF. The CDR3 DNA follows: TGTGCCAGCAGCGAAGCCGACAGGGGTCCCACAGATACGCAGTATTTT.

The J gene is TRBJ1-2, the V gene TRBV27; D perhaps matches TRBD1 (5 bases). CDR3 length: 15 residues. Germline loops: CDR1 MNHEY, CDR2 SMNVEV (reference sequence). The germline V and J ends were trimmed by 2 bases and 6 bases, with 16 bases remaining between them. CDR3 DNA: TGTGCCAGCAGTTTACTGTCTGGGACGGCCGATGGCTACACCTTC. It codes for CASSLLSGTADGYTF.

This clonotype was recorded at least ten times. This chain connects TRBV13 to TRBJ2-5, with TRBD1 identical over 7 bases. This CDR3 region has 14 residues. V trimming: 2 bases; J trimming: 4 bases; junction bases outside the gene matches: 4. Per the germline V gene, CDR1 is PRHDT and CDR2 is FYEKMQ (reference sequence). The CDR3, as DNA: TGTGCCAGCAGCTTACTCTCAGGGGGAGAGACCCAGTACTTC. Encoded protein: CASSLLSGGETQYF.

This clonotype was detected ten times or more. The chain links TRBV14 to TRBJ2-7; 9 bases line up with TRBD2. The CDR3 has 15 residues. V was clipped by 4 bases and J by 5 bases; unmatched bases: 9. Germline V gene data show CDR1 as SGHDN and CDR2 as FVKESK. CDR3 sequence reads: CASSLGLALIHEQYF. CDR3 bases: TGTGCCAGCAGCCTAGGACTAGCGCTCATCCACGAGCAGTACTTC.

This clonotype was observed a handful of times. The chain uses TRBV6-1 and TRBJ2-5; no clear D. V gave up 1 base and J gave up 5 bases, with 14 bases separating them. CDR1 and CDR2 from the germline V gene are MNHNS and SASEGT. The CDR3 is made up of 15 amino acids. The CDR3 here is CASSEESGGGETQYF. The DNA of the CDR3 is TGTGCCAGCAGTGAAGAGTCCGGCGGTGGGGAGACCCAGTACTTC.

The rearrangement uses TRBV5-6 and TRBJ1-1, with D possibly TRBD1 on 5 matching bases. The CDR3 runs to 15 residues. With 0 bases removed from V and 0 bases from J, the gap between germline ends came to 9 bases. Germline CDR1 SGHDT, CDR2 YYEEEE. The CDR3 nucleotides are TGTGCCAGCAGCTTGGACAGGTCGCTGAACACTGAAGCTTTCTTT. As protein: CASSLDRSLNTEAFF.

This clonotype was observed a few times. The chain links TRBV29-1 to TRBJ2-3; 7 bases align to TRBD2. The CDR3 totals 14 residues. Unmatched junction bases numbered 4, after V lost 4 bases and J lost 0 bases. Per germline, CDR1 SQVTM and CDR2 ANQGSEA. The CDR3 loop is CSVVAGDSTDTQYF. The CDR3 nucleotides read TGCAGCGTTGTTGCGGGAGACAGCACAGATACGCAGTATTTT.

The table lists this clonotype with a few counts. The CDR3 here is CASSSRDPDNEQFF. The DNA of the CDR3 is TGTGCCAGCAGCTCCCGGGACCCCGACAATGAGCAGTTCTTC. The V gene is TRBV11-2, the J gene TRBJ2-1, with D perhaps TRBD1 or TRBD2 (5 bases each). Trimming removed 4 bases at V and 5 bases at J, with 12 bases between. Germline values: CDR1 SGHAT, CDR2 FQNNGV. The CDR3 totals 14 residues.

This clonotype showed up many times. This CDR3 reads CASSEGGRGYEQYF. CDR3 DNA sequence: TGTGCCAGCAGTGAGGGCGGGAGAGGGTACGAGCAGTACTTC. The chain employs TRBV25-1 and TRBJ2-7, with 7 positions matching TRBD2. The junction had 6 bases not matched to a gene; V was cut back by 3 bases and J by 4 bases. The germline gives CDR1 MGHDK, CDR2 SYGVNS. The CDR3 spans 14 residues.

This clonotype was detected ten times or more. V is TRBV28 and J is TRBJ2-1, with TRBD2 matching 7 bases. V lost 4 bases, J lost 3 bases, and 9 bases stayed unmatched. The germline V gene encodes CDR1 MDHEN and CDR2 SYDVKM. There are 16 residues in the CDR3. The CDR3 DNA sequence: TGTGCCAGCAGTTCCTACCTAGCGGTCAACTACAATGAGCAGTTCTTC. Its protein product is CASSSYLAVNYNEQFF.

This clonotype was counted a few times. V gene TRBV13 combines with J gene TRBJ1-4; TRBD1 might be the D (5 bases). The CDR3 consists of 15 residues. The germline gives CDR1 PRHDT, CDR2 FYEKMQ (reference sequence). V was trimmed by 5 bases and J by 0 bases, leaving 10 bases between them. CDR3 coding DNA: TGTGCCAGCAGCCCACAGGTTTCAACTAATGAAAAACTGTTTTTT. This translates into CASSPQVSTNEKLFF.

V usage is TRBV11-2 and J usage is TRBJ2-5; 12 bases line up with TRBD2. Looked up from germline, CDR1 is SGHAT and CDR2 is FQNNGV. V dropped 5 bases and J dropped 2; count of bases not matched to a gene: 3. This CDR3 is built from 15 residues. The CDR3 is CASSPLAGGQETQYF. The CDR3 DNA reads TGTGCCAGCAGCCCGCTAGCGGGGGGGCAAGAGACCCAGTACTTC.

This clonotype was recorded at least ten times. The rearrangement uses TRBV24-1 and TRBJ2-4; D remains unclear. The CDR3 contains 17 residues. Looked up from germline, CDR1 is KGHDR and CDR2 is SFDVKD. Deletions cut 3 bases from V and 1 base from J, with 15 bases between. The CDR3 nucleotides read TGTGCCACCAGTGATCCGCCGCTCAAAGTCGCCAAAAACATTCAGTACTTC. This encodes CATSDPPLKVAKNIQYF.

This clonotype has just a few counts. This sequence joins TRBV5-5 and TRBJ2-7, with D unclear. CDR1 is SGHKS, CDR2 YYEKEE, per germline (reference sequence). The CDR3 consists of 14 residues. V lost 0 bases and J 0 bases, leaving 7 bases between the germline ends. The CDR3 sequence: CASSLAGYSYEQYF. CDR3 nucleotides: TGTGCCAGCAGCTTGGCAGGCTACTCCTACGAGCAGTACTTC.

This clonotype has more than one count but fewer than ten. V is TRBV30 and J is TRBJ1-5; the D is unclear. This CDR3 is built from 15 residues. Trimming took 7 bases from V and 3 from J, leaving 19 bases between them. Germline-derived CDR1 and CDR2 are GTSNPN and SVGIG (reference sequence). This chain's CDR3 is CAYSILGFSNQPQHF. CDR3 coding DNA: TGTGCCTACTCGATTTTGGGCTTCTCCAATCAGCCCCAGCATTTT. The full variable domain, its missing parts supplied by reference TRBV30 and TRBJ1-5, is SQTIHQWPATLVQPVGSPLSLECTVEGTSNPNLYWYRQAAGRGLQLLFYSVGIGQISSEVPQNLSASRPQDRQFILSSKKLLLSDSGFYLCAYSILGFSNQPQHFGDGTRLSIL.

DNA of the CDR3: TGTGCCAGCAGCACTCCGGGCAGGGGGCTCTACGAGCAGTACTTC. It encodes CASSTPGRGLYEQYF. This chain links TRBV7-8 with TRBJ2-7; 8 bases are a match to TRBD1. The CDR3 length is 15 residues. The V segment lost 5 bases and the J segment 3 bases; nucleotides outside the gene matches: 9. Germline V gene lookup returns CDR1 SGHVS and CDR2 FQNEAQ.

This clonotype was seen ten or more times. The chain uses TRBV11-2 and TRBJ2-5, with a weak D call TRBD1 (6 bases). V shed 0 bases and J shed 0 bases, with 11 bases lying between them. The germline V gene encodes CDR1 SGHAT and CDR2 FQNNGV. The CDR3 runs to 16 residues. CDR3 bases: TGTGCCAGCAGCTTAGAAAGACAGGCCAACCAAGAGACCCAGTACTTC. Translation gives CASSLERQANQETQYF. Full variable domain (remainder filled in from reference TRBV11-2 and TRBJ2-5): EAGVAQSPRYKIIEKRQSVAFWCNPISGHATLYWYQQILGQGPKLLIQFQNNGVVDDSQLPKDRFSAERLKGVDSTLKIQPAKLEDSAVYLCASSLERQANQETQYFGPGTRLLVL.

This clonotype was detected many times. The chain links TRBV5-1 to TRBJ2-3, with 11 positions matching TRBD2. The CDR3 sequence is 17 residues long. From germline, CDR1 is SGHRS and CDR2 YFSETQ. The trim removed 2 bases at V and 3 bases at J, leaving 8 bases unmatched. CDR3 region: CASSFRLAGKRTDTQYF. DNA of the CDR3: TGCGCCAGCAGCTTTAGACTAGCGGGAAAAAGGACAGATACGCAGTATTTT.

The rearrangement uses TRBV7-9 and TRBJ1-1; possibly TRBD1 for D (5 bases). CDR1 and CDR2 (germline): SEHNR, FQNEAQ (reference sequence). CDR3 length: 14 amino acids. V lost 8 bases to trimming and J lost 1 base, with 14 bases between them. The CDR3 reads CASDLFQGNTEAFF. The DNA of the CDR3 is TGTGCCAGCGACCTCTTTCAGGGGAACACTGAAGCTTTCTTT.

The J gene is TRBJ2-1, the V gene TRBV11-1, with 7 bases identical to TRBD2. The CDR3 has 15 residues. Per germline, CDR1 SGHAT and CDR2 FQDESV (reference sequence). V gave up 2 bases and J gave up 3 bases; unmatched junction bases: 4. The CDR3 loop reads CASSLLTGGYNEQFF. The CDR3 DNA sequence: TGTGCCAGCAGCTTATTGACGGGGGGCTACAATGAGCAGTTCTTC.

This clonotype was detected many times. This sequence joins TRBV3-1 and TRBJ2-1; D may be TRBD2 (6 bases). CDR1 is LGHDT, CDR2 YNNKEL, per germline (reference sequence). The V end lost 1 base, the J end lost 7 bases, and 11 bases lay between the germline ends. This CDR3 comprises 14 residues. Here the CDR3 DNA reads TGTGCCAGCAGCCAAGCAGCGGGCTCGAATGAGCAGTTCTTC. Translated, it gives CASSQAAGSNEQFF.

Ten or more counts support this clonotype. This chain connects TRBV29-1 to TRBJ2-7, with TRBD1 identical over 8 bases. CDR3 length: 13 residues. Germline assignment: CDR1 SQVTM and CDR2 ANQGSEA. The V segment lost 1 base and the J segment 6 bases; nucleotides outside the gene matches: 5. DNA of the CDR3: TGCAGCGTTGAAGGCCAGACAGGGGCCGAGCAGTACTTC. The encoded protein is CSVEGQTGAEQYF.

The chain is built from TRBV10-3 and TRBJ2-3; no definite D call. V shed 0 bases and J shed 2 bases, with 6 bases lying between them. The CDR3 sequence is 14 residues long. Germline loops: CDR1 ENHRY, CDR2 SYGVKD. The CDR3: CAISESTFTDTQYF. The DNA of the CDR3 is TGTGCCATCAGTGAGTCGACTTTCACAGATACGCAGTATTTT.

This clonotype has ten or more counts. The chain has TRBV9 and TRBJ2-7; D is undetermined. Between the trimmed V and J ends, which lost 0 bases and 5 bases, there was a span of 15 bases. The germline V gene encodes CDR1 SGDLS and CDR2 YYNGEE. The CDR3 runs 15 residues. CDR3 protein: CASSVGSNVAHEQYF. For the CDR3, the DNA is TGTGCCAGCAGCGTAGGATCCAATGTAGCCCACGAGCAGTACTTC.

A few counts support this clonotype. This chain joins TRBV6-1 and TRBJ2-1, with D unclear. The V end lost 6 bases, the J end lost 8 bases, and 23 bases lay between the germline ends. CDR3 length: 16 residues. Germline-derived CDR1 and CDR2 are MNHNS and SASEGT. CDR3 coding DNA: TGTGCCAGCAGGACCTTTAGTTCCCTCGTTGGGGATGAGCAGTTCTTC. Its protein product is CASRTFSSLVGDEQFF.

For this clonotype: At one boundary the junction diverges from the germline segment, which might be a read error. This chain uses TRBV3-1 with TRBJ2-1, with a weak D call TRBD1 (5 bases). This CDR3 has 16 amino acids. Per germline, CDR1 LGHDT and CDR2 YNNKEL (reference sequence). CDR3 DNA: TGTGTCAGCAGCCAAGCGACAGACACGAAGAGCAATGAGCAGTTCTTC. Residues: CVSSQATDTKSNEQFF.

This clonotype was picked up many times. The rearrangement joins TRBV12-3 or TRBV12-4 to TRBJ1-2; 9 bases are shared with TRBD1. There are 13 residues in the CDR3. The V gene end was trimmed by 6 bases and the J gene end by 6 bases; junction bases not matched to a gene: 5. The CDR3 nucleotides are TGTGCCAGCAGCAACAGGGGGCTGCATGGCTACACCTTC. It codes for CASSNRGLHGYTF.

In its sample, this clonotype was seen many times. This chain links TRBV29-1 with TRBJ2-3; TRBD1 matches 7 bases. From germline, CDR1 is SQVTM and CDR2 ANQGSEA. The CDR3 is 13 amino acids. V lost 5 bases, J lost 1 base, and 3 bases stayed unmatched. The CDR3 loop is CSVSTGGTDTQYF. CDR3 nucleotides: TGCAGCGTTAGTACAGGGGGCACAGATACGCAGTATTTT.